The clone carrying this TCR beta chain appeared a few times. Antigen: not known. Assay used: immunoSEQ multiplex PCR; TCRdb lists only in-frame clones, some missing. The sample contains 25,000 to 35,000 clones, around nine tenths of which appear only once. Germline V CDR1 and CDR2: SEHNR, FQNEAQ (reference sequence). CDR3 size: 13 residues. The V and J ends lost 3 bases and 3 bases, in that order; junction bases with no gene match: 1. The data were taken from a study of T cells in pancreatic ductal adenocarcinoma. Regarding the study as a whole: The resected pancreatic cancer cohort was biased toward the minority with early-stage disease. Tumor and blood clonality did not differ significantly, about 0.11 versus 0.072.

Surgery without prior neoadjuvant therapy was the treatment of the selected pancreatic ductal adenocarcinoma patients. What was sequenced was PBMCs. The chain uses TRBV7-9 and TRBJ1-2; TRBD1 matches at 7 bases. The sequence derives from a human donor with pancreatic ductal adenocarcinoma. As DNA, the CDR3 is TGTGCCAGCAGCTTCACAGGGGACTATGGCTACACCTTC. This sequence encodes CASSFTGDYGYTF.